This TCR beta chain comes out of a study of blood T cell repertoires in COVID-19. As for the study in general: PBMCs, B-cell-depleted T cells, or T cells were the source of the cDNA or gDNA that made up the material.

Authors' methods: Reference gene primer amplification gave nucleated cell count estimates. Using immunoSEQ multiplex PCR, the repertoire was profiled, and TCRdb retains in-frame clones only, with some absent. The V and J calls and clone size come from that table; D and trimming were worked out from the DNA. The sample carries just over 15,000 clones, about 86% recorded once. Germline assignment: CDR1 LNHNV and CDR2 YYDKDF (reference sequence). V gave up 11 bases and J gave up 6 bases; unmatched junction bases: 6. The CDR3 loop spans 13 amino acids. The specimen sequenced was peripheral blood. This chain uses TRBV15 with TRBJ2-4; the match to TRBD1 covers 11 bases. This receptor was taken from a man between 60 and 75 years old with acute or convalescent COVID-19. In DNA, the CDR3 is TGTGCCGCCCGAGGGACAGGGGGAAACATTCAGTACTTC. Its translation: CAARGTGGNIQYF.